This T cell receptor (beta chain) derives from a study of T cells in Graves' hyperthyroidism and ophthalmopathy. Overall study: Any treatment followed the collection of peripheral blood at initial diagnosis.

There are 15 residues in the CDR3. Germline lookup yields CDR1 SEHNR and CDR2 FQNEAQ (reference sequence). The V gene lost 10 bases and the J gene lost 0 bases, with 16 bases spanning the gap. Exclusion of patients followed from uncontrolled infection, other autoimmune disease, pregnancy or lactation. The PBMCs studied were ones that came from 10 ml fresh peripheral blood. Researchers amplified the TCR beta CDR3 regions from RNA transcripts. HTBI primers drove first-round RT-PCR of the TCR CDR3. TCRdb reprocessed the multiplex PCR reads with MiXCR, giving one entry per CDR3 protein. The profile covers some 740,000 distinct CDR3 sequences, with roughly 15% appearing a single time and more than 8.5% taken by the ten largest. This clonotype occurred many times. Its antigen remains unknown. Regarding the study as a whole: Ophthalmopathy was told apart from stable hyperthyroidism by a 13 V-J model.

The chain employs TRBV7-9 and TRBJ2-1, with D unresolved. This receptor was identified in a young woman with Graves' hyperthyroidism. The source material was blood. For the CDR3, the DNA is TGTGCCATCATAGGGAAGATTAGCTCCTACAATGAGCAGTTCTTC. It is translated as CAIIGKISSYNEQFF.